A selection of T cell receptor beta chains follows, all from one sample in a study of regulatory T cells in long-lasting Graves disease. TCRdb re-called the multiplex PCR reads with MiXCR, one entry per CDR3 protein. The sample yields roughly 500,000 distinct CDR3 sequences, around 20% seen once. This sample comprised peripheral blood mononuclear cells (PBMCs), obtained when the disease was refractory, from a patient treated with antithyroid drugs. Every receptor here comes from a female donor with Graves disease. Each CDR3 is given with its conserved first and last residue. Fields, in order: J gene, clone size, D gene, V gene, CDR3 protein, CDR3 DNA. The D gene is left open where the match is weak. The size field is filled for only some rows; it gives once, few, many or a size class.

j_call: TRBJ1-5
clone_size: many
d_call: -
v_call: TRBV28
cdr3_aa: CASSLERDASLSNQPQHF
cdr3_nt: TGTGCCAGCAGTTTAGAAAGGGACGCTTCTCTGAGCAATCAGCCCCAGCATTTT

j_call: TRBJ2-5
clone_size: -
d_call: -
v_call: TRBV20-1
cdr3_aa: CSASGSPNQEIQYF
cdr3_nt: TGCAGTGCTTCAGGGAGCCCCAACCAAGAGATCCAGTACTTC

j_call: TRBJ2-7
clone_size: few
d_call: -
v_call: TRBV20-1
cdr3_aa: CSAFLVREQYF
cdr3_nt: TGCAGTGCTTTCTTAGTTCGCGAGCAGTACTTC

j_call: TRBJ2-2
clone_size: -
d_call: -
v_call: TRBV10-3
cdr3_aa: CAANVGLSNTGELFF
cdr3_nt: TGTGCCGCTAATGTGGGTCTTTCGAACACCGGGGAGCTGTTTTTT

j_call: TRBJ2-2
clone_size: few
d_call: TRBD2
v_call: TRBV29-1
cdr3_aa: CSVEILRLAGSSGELFF
cdr3_nt: TGCAGCGTTGAAATACTCCGACTAGCGGGTTCATCCGGGGAGCTGTTTTTT

j_call: TRBJ1-1
clone_size: many
d_call: -
v_call: TRBV5-1
cdr3_aa: CASSPHQNTEAFF
cdr3_nt: TGCGCCAGCAGCCCACATCAGAACACTGAAGCTTTCTTT

j_call: TRBJ1-5
clone_size: few
d_call: -
v_call: TRBV19
cdr3_aa: CASSIPRGPNQPQHF
cdr3_nt: TGTGCCAGTAGTATCCCGAGGGGTCCCAATCAGCCCCAGCATTTT

j_call: TRBJ1-2
clone_size: -
d_call: -
v_call: TRBV5-6
cdr3_aa: CASSPDGRGYYGYTF
cdr3_nt: TGTGCCAGCAGCCCGGACGGCAGGGGCTACTATGGCTACACCTTC

j_call: TRBJ2-3
clone_size: -
d_call: TRBD1
v_call: TRBV28
cdr3_aa: CASSRPGQGTDTQYF
cdr3_nt: TGTGCCAGCAGCCGTCCGGGACAGGGCACAGATACGCAGTATTTT

j_call: TRBJ1-5
clone_size: -
d_call: -
v_call: TRBV20-1
cdr3_aa: CGARGTSQPQHF
cdr3_nt: TGCGGTGCTAGAGGGACGAGTCAGCCCCAGCATTTT

j_call: TRBJ2-7
clone_size: -
d_call: TRBD2
v_call: TRBV6-5
cdr3_aa: CASSYQRPGTSYGEQYF
cdr3_nt: TGTGCCAGCAGTTATCAACGTCCCGGGACTAGCTACGGCGAGCAGTACTTC

j_call: TRBJ1-5
clone_size: -
d_call: -
v_call: TRBV20-1
cdr3_aa: CSARDGDQPQHF
cdr3_nt: TGCAGTGCTAGAGATGGTGATCAGCCCCAGCATTTT

j_call: TRBJ2-7
clone_size: many
d_call: -
v_call: TRBV29-1
cdr3_aa: CSVGGNEQYF
cdr3_nt: TGCAGCGTTGGCGGGAACGAGCAGTACTTC

j_call: TRBJ2-1
clone_size: -
d_call: -
v_call: TRBV7-2
cdr3_aa: CASSADGTSKNEQFF
cdr3_nt: TGTGCCAGCAGCGCAGACGGGACTTCCAAAAATGAGCAGTTCTTC

j_call: TRBJ1-2
clone_size: -
d_call: -
v_call: TRBV7-3
cdr3_aa: CASSLVSGNVGYGYTF
cdr3_nt: TGTGCCAGCAGCTTAGTATCGGGGAACGTCGGCTATGGCTACACCTTC

j_call: TRBJ1-5
clone_size: -
d_call: -
v_call: TRBV19
cdr3_aa: CASKSKHYQPQHF
cdr3_nt: TGTGCCAGCAAAAGTAAACACTATCAGCCCCAGCATTTT

j_call: TRBJ2-7
clone_size: many
d_call: TRBD2
v_call: TRBV12-3/TRBV12-4
cdr3_aa: CASSPSGRTHEQYF
cdr3_nt: TGTGCCAGCAGTCCTAGCGGGAGGACCCACGAGCAGTACTTC

j_call: TRBJ2-4
clone_size: few
d_call: -
v_call: TRBV5-8
cdr3_aa: CASSLSQGAKNIQYF
cdr3_nt: TGTGCCAGCAGCTTATCCCAGGGGGCCAAAAACATTCAGTACTTC

j_call: TRBJ2-2
clone_size: -
d_call: -
v_call: TRBV12-5
cdr3_aa: CASGSGVNTGELFF
cdr3_nt: TGTGCTAGTGGGTCAGGGGTGAACACCGGGGAGCTGTTTTTT

j_call: TRBJ2-5
clone_size: many
d_call: TRBD2
v_call: TRBV12-3/TRBV12-4
cdr3_aa: CASRRLAGGVETQYF
cdr3_nt: TGTGCCAGCAGACGACTAGCGGGAGGAGTGGAGACCCAGTACTTC

j_call: TRBJ1-1
clone_size: -
d_call: -
v_call: TRBV5-5
cdr3_aa: CASSLWADEAFF
cdr3_nt: TGTGCCAGCAGCTTGTGGGCAGACGAAGCTTTCTTT

j_call: TRBJ1-4
clone_size: many
d_call: -
v_call: TRBV2
cdr3_aa: CASSERSGLATNEKLFF
cdr3_nt: TGTGCCAGCAGTGAAAGATCAGGCCTTGCAACTAATGAAAAACTGTTTTTT

j_call: TRBJ1-5
clone_size: -
d_call: -
v_call: TRBV4-1
cdr3_aa: CASSQDPGRDNQPQHF
cdr3_nt: TGCGCCAGCAGCCAAGATCCAGGCAGAGACAATCAGCCCCAGCATTTT

j_call: TRBJ1-4
clone_size: few
d_call: -
v_call: TRBV11-2
cdr3_aa: CASSLASDTEKLFF
cdr3_nt: TGTGCCAGCAGCTTAGCCTCTGACACTGAAAAACTGTTTTTT

j_call: TRBJ2-3
clone_size: many
d_call: -
v_call: TRBV2
cdr3_aa: CASRSSATNPDTQYF
cdr3_nt: TGTGCCAGCCGATCGAGCGCAACTAATCCAGATACGCAGTATTTT

j_call: TRBJ1-2
clone_size: -
d_call: TRBD1
v_call: TRBV28
cdr3_aa: CASSQDHRGPIYGYTF
cdr3_nt: TGTGCCAGCAGTCAGGATCACAGGGGCCCCATCTATGGCTACACCTTC